The 29 T cell receptor beta chains reported below all come from one sample, sequenced in a study of molecular identifiers for immune sequencing clone quantification. One entry per CDR3 protein, called by TCRdb with MiXCR from the PCR reads. The sample lists 2,000 to 2,500 distinct CDR3 sequences; approximately 25% were seen once. The sequencing sample was made of naive CD8+ T cells from blood, with Jurkat cell RNA spiked in. Subset of the sample: FACS-sorted CD8+CD4-CCR7+CD45RA+ naive T cells. The receptors stem from a human donor in good health. Some libraries in this study had Jurkat cell RNA spiked in.

This clonotype is classed as medium-sized. V and J are TRBV6-5 and TRBJ2-7, with D possibly TRBD2 on 5 matching bases. Germline V lookup: CDR1 MNHEY, CDR2 SVGAGI. The CDR3 loop spans 13 amino acids. Trimming took off 5 bases at V and 3 bases at J, with 11 bases between the two ends. CDR3 in DNA: TGTGCCAGCAGTCTCGGGATGTACTACGAGCAGTACTTC. This encodes CASSLGMYYEQYF.

This clonotype is large. The V call is TRBV20-1, the J call TRBJ1-4; weak D call: TRBD1 (5 bases). CDR3 size: 15 residues. Germline values: CDR1 DFQATT, CDR2 SNEGSKA (reference sequence). With 0 bases removed from V and 8 bases from J, the gap between germline ends came to 16 bases. CDR3 bases: TGCAGTGCTAGAGATCTGTCAGGGAGGGCGGAAAAACTGTTTTTT. Amino acid sequence: CSARDLSGRAEKLFF.

Sample share makes this clonotype medium-sized. The V gene is TRBV12-3 or TRBV12-4, the J gene TRBJ2-3; D not certain. This CDR3 is built from 11 residues. V gave up 5 bases and J gave up 6 bases, with 6 bases separating them. In nucleotides, the CDR3 is TGTGCCAGCAGTGGCCGGGATACGCAGTATTTT. It is translated as CASSGRDTQYF.

There are a few counts of this clonotype. The V call is TRBV28, the J call TRBJ2-2; D is perhaps TRBD2 (6 bases). CDR3 length: 14 residues. CDR1 is MDHEN, CDR2 SYDVKM, per germline. Between the trimmed V and J ends, which lost 3 bases and 9 bases, there was a span of 14 bases. The CDR3 here is CASSFRGGLRELFF. DNA for the CDR3: TGTGCCAGCAGTTTTAGAGGAGGGCTAAGGGAGCTGTTTTTT.

By sample share, this clonotype is medium-sized. V usage is TRBV6-2 or TRBV6-3 and J usage is TRBJ2-7; 10 bases match TRBD1. Germline trimming cut 11 bases from V and 4 bases from J; bases unmatched to any gene: 8. From germline, CDR1 is MNHEY and CDR2 SVGEGT. The CDR3 extends over 13 amino acids. The DNA for the CDR3 is TGTGCCTCCGGGCCGGGACAGGGGTACGAGCAGTACTTC. Amino acid sequence: CASGPGQGYEQYF.

In its sample, this clonotype is medium-sized. The rearrangement uses TRBV23-1 and TRBJ2-5; D gene uncertain. TRBV23-1 is annotated as an ORF whose role is uncertain. The CDR3 runs to 14 residues. With 6 bases removed from V and 3 bases from J, the gap between germline ends came to 14 bases. CDR3 DNA: TGCGCCAGCAGACAGTTATTCTCCAAAGAGACCCAGTACTTC. Its protein product is CASRQLFSKETQYF.

This clonotype is classed as large. The chain recombines TRBV5-6 with TRBJ1-5; 9 positions match TRBD1. The ends lost 4 bases at V and 9 bases at J; junction bases unmatched: 8. Germline values: CDR1 SGHDT, CDR2 YYEEEE. The CDR3 spans 14 residues. CDR3: CASSPGTGIGPQHF. The DNA of the CDR3 is TGTGCCAGCAGCCCCGGGACAGGGATTGGGCCCCAGCATTTT.

This clonotype rates as medium-sized. This rearrangement joins TRBV28 to TRBJ2-1; 8 nucleotides align to TRBD2. The germline gives CDR1 MDHEN, CDR2 SYDVKM. J gave up 3 bases and V 3 bases, and 7 bases lay outside the gene matches. This CDR3 has 16 amino acids. CDR3 amino acids: CASSFLREGRYNEQFF. The CDR3 DNA is TGTGCCAGCAGTTTCCTCCGGGAGGGCCGCTACAATGAGCAGTTCTTC. The full variable domain, in which reference TRBV28 and TRBJ2-1 provide the parts outside the CDR3, is DVKVTQSSRYLVKRTGEKVFLECVQDMDHENMFWYRQDPGLGLRLIYFSYDVKMKEKGDIPEGYSVSREKKERFSLILESASTNQTSMYLCASSFLREGRYNEQFFGPGTRLTVL.

This clonotype was counted only a few times. The chain has TRBV7-8 and TRBJ2-2, with 11 bases aligning to TRBD2. V lost 8 bases and J lost 5; bases outside the gene matches: 13. This CDR3 region has 17 residues. Looked up from germline, CDR1 is SGHVS and CDR2 is FQNEAQ. The CDR3 DNA sequence: TGTGCCAGCCGCCGTATTAGCGGGAGGGCCGTGACCGGGGAGCTGTTTTTT. Its translation is CASRRISGRAVTGELFF.

This clonotype was counted only a few times. The chain joins TRBV7-9 to TRBJ2-1; no reliable D call. V lost 5 bases, J lost 5 bases, and 1 base lay in between. Per the germline V gene, CDR1 is SEHNR and CDR2 is FQNEAQ (reference sequence). The CDR3 contains 10 residues. The CDR3 reads CASSNNEQFF. CDR3 sequence (DNA): TGTGCCAGCAGCAACAATGAGCAGTTCTTC.

The rearrangement links TRBV7-9 to TRBJ2-5, with D perhaps TRBD1 or TRBD2 (5 bases each). The V gene lost 3 bases and the J gene lost 5 bases, with 16 bases spanning the gap. Germline lookup yields CDR1 SEHNR and CDR2 FQNEAQ (reference sequence). The CDR3 consists of 15 residues. The CDR3 loop is CASSFSSGLHETQYF. The CDR3 region has the DNA TGTGCCAGCAGCTTTTCTTCGGGGCTCCACGAGACCCAGTACTTC. The full variable domain, rest sourced from reference TRBV7-9 and TRBJ2-5, is DTGVSQNPRHKITKRGQNVTFRCDPISEHNRLYWYRQTLGQGPEFLTYFQNEAQLEKSRLLSDRFSAERPKGSFSTLEIQRTEQGDSAMYLCASSFSSGLHETQYFGPGTRLLVL.

The chain couples TRBV18 to TRBJ1-4; D is uncertain. The V end lost 3 bases, the J end lost 7 bases, and 12 bases lay between the germline ends. CDR1 is KGHSH, CDR2 LQKENI, per germline. The CDR3 covers 14 residues. This CDR3 reads CASSPFPRGEKLFF. CDR3 in DNA: TGTGCCAGCTCACCCTTCCCACGGGGTGAAAAACTGTTTTTT.

Concerning this clonotype: This may be a read error: a much more frequent sequence differs by one nucleotide. J is TRBJ2-7 and V is TRBV5-6; D tentatively reads TRBD1 or TRBD2 (5 bases each). Germline lookup yields CDR1 SGHDT and CDR2 YYEEEE. The length of the CDR3 is 13 residues. The chain's CDR3 is CVSSFGTGYEQYF. For the CDR3, the DNA is TGTGTCAGCAGCTTTGGGACCGGCTACGAGCAGTACTTC.

Concerning this clonotype: This could be a read error, since a much larger clone is one nucleotide away. This chain connects TRBV9 to TRBJ1-5; perhaps TRBD1 as D (5 bases). Germline assignment: CDR1 SGDLS and CDR2 YYNGEE. The CDR3 runs 13 residues. The CDR3 region has the DNA TGTGCCAGCAGCCCCGAGGGGAATCAGCCCCGGCATTTT. This codes for CASSPEGNQPRHF.

The chain employs TRBV20-1 and TRBJ2-5, with a tentative D call TRBD2 (6 bases). This CDR3 spans 14 amino acids. Per the germline V gene, CDR1 is DFQATT and CDR2 is SNEGSKA (reference sequence). Trimming cost V 5 bases and J 4 bases, with 17 bases left between them. The CDR3 loop is CSAARDSMGETQYF. DNA for the CDR3: TGCAGTGCTGCCCGGGACTCGATGGGAGAGACCCAGTACTTC.

Sample share makes this clonotype medium-sized. V gene TRBV20-1 combines with J gene TRBJ1-2; possible D gene TRBD1, 5 bases. This CDR3 spans 13 amino acids. The V gene's germline CDR1 is DFQATT and CDR2 SNEGSKA (reference sequence). Trimming stripped 0 bases from V and 5 bases from J, with 10 bases between. In DNA form, the CDR3 reads TGCAGTGCTAGAGATCTATCAGGGTATGGCTACACCTTC. Its protein is CSARDLSGYGYTF.

The chain links TRBV28 to TRBJ2-7, with D hard to call. This CDR3 has 17 amino acids. CDR1 is MDHEN, CDR2 SYDVKM, per germline. V was cut by 2 bases and J by 0 bases, with 17 bases left in between. The CDR3 sequence is CASSLAPKRISSYEQYF. The CDR3 DNA reads TGTGCCAGCAGTTTAGCCCCGAAGCGAATCAGCTCCTACGAGCAGTACTTC. Combining the CDR3 with reference TRBV28 and TRBJ2-7 gives the whole variable domain DVKVTQSSRYLVKRTGEKVFLECVQDMDHENMFWYRQDPGLGLRLIYFSYDVKMKEKGDIPEGYSVSREKKERFSLILESASTNQTSMYLCASSLAPKRISSYEQYFGPGTRLTVT.

This clonotype is medium-sized by share. The chain combines TRBV6-5 with TRBJ2-5; D gene uncertain. The ends were cut back, 5 bases at V and 4 bases at J, with 5 bases in the middle. CDR1 is MNHEY, CDR2 SVGAGI, per germline. The length of the CDR3 is 11 residues. CDR3 residues: CASSGAETQYF. DNA of the CDR3: TGTGCCAGCAGTGGTGCAGAGACCCAGTACTTC.

This sequence joins TRBV28 and TRBJ2-5; 7 bases align to TRBD1. Per germline, CDR1 MDHEN and CDR2 SYDVKM. Germline trimming cut 5 bases from V and 3 bases from J; bases unmatched to any gene: 9. The CDR3 consists of 15 residues. In nucleotides, the CDR3 is TGTGCCAGCAGTATACCCCCTACAGGGGAAGAGACCCAGTACTTC. Residues: CASSIPPTGEETQYF.

Notes on this clonotype: It may be a read error: a sequence one base away is much more abundant. CDR3 sequence (DNA): TGTGCCAGCAGTGGGACAGCTGAGCAGCACTTC. As protein: CASSGTAEQHF. The chain joins TRBV28 to TRBJ2-7; 7 bases agree with TRBD1. This CDR3 is 11 amino acids long. CDR1 MDHEN and CDR2 SYDVKM come from the germline V gene. The full variable domain, its missing parts supplied by reference TRBV28 and TRBJ2-7, is DVKVTQSSRYLVKRTGEKVFLECVQDMDHENMFWYRQDPGLGLRLIYFSYDVKMKEKGDIPEGYSVSREKKERFSLILESASTNQTSMYLCASSGTAEQHFGPGTRLTVT.

By frequency in the sample, this clonotype is medium-sized. V and J are TRBV12-3 or TRBV12-4 and TRBJ2-7; D unresolved. The V end lost 2 bases, the J end lost 3 bases, and 5 bases lay between the germline ends. The CDR3 loop spans 12 amino acids. CDR3 amino acids: CASSLPNYEQYF. In DNA form, the CDR3 reads TGTGCCAGCAGTTTACCTAACTACGAGCAGTACTTC.

This clonotype is labeled medium-sized. The chain recombines TRBV4-2 with TRBJ2-1; TRBD2 agrees at 10 bases. The CDR3 contains 17 residues. V was clipped by 2 bases and J by 8 bases; unmatched bases: 12. Germline CDR1 and CDR2: LGHNA and YNFKEQ. CDR3 region: CASSQPGTSALGYEQFF. The CDR3 DNA follows: TGTGCCAGCAGCCAACCCGGGACTAGCGCCCTTGGCTATGAGCAGTTCTTC.

This clonotype is medium-sized (0.01 to 0.1%) in the sample. The V gene is TRBV9, the J gene TRBJ1-5; no clear D gene. Trimming pared 0 bases from V and 0 bases from J, leaving 4 bases between. Looked up from germline, CDR1 is SGDLS and CDR2 is YYNGEE. The CDR3 is 14 residues long. The CDR3 is CASSVGDSNQPQHF. CDR3 nucleotide sequence: TGTGCCAGCAGCGTAGGGGATAGCAATCAGCCCCAGCATTTT. Drawing the rest from reference TRBV9 and TRBJ1-5, the complete variable domain is DSGVTQTPKHLITATGQRVTLRCSPRSGDLSVYWYQQSLDQGLQFLIQYYNGEERAKGNILERFSAQQFPDLHSELNLSSLELGDSALYFCASSVGDSNQPQHFGDGTRLSIL.

A few counts support this clonotype. CDR3 region: CASSEGGPERLFF. For the CDR3, the DNA is TGCGCCAGCAGTGAAGGGGGACCTGAGAGACTGTTTTTT. The chain employs TRBV10-2 and TRBJ1-4, with D maybe TRBD1 (6 bases). Germline values: CDR1 WSHSY, CDR2 SAAADI. Deletions cut 3 bases from V and 13 bases from J, with 15 bases between. The CDR3 is 13 amino acids.

Notes on this clonotype: At one of its ends the junction is not consistent with the germline gene, which may arise from a read error. The chain links TRBV28 to TRBJ2-7, with D perhaps TRBD1 (6 bases). Germline-derived CDR1 and CDR2 are MDHEN and SYDVKM. The CDR3 sequence is 14 residues long. The CDR3 DNA follows: TGTGCCAGCAGTTTTCCAGGGGTGGGCTACGAGCGGTACTTC. This sequence encodes CASSFPGVGYERYF.

This clonotype was detected a few times. A clone one base away is much larger, so this may be a read error. The gene calls are TRBV6-1 and TRBJ1-5; the match to TRBD1 covers 10 bases. The closer fit of TRBJ2-3 to the DNA end suggests the J call may be wrong. Germline CDR1 is MNHNS and CDR2 is SASEGT. There are 13 residues in the CDR3. CDR3 amino acids: CASTDRGPLPQYF. The DNA for the CDR3 is TGTGCCAGCACTGACAGGGGGCCGCTGCCCCAGTATTTT.

This clonotype was detected only a few times. The V call is TRBV7-9, the J call TRBJ2-1, with a tentative D call TRBD2 (5 bases). The germline V and J ends were trimmed by 5 bases and 8 bases, with 22 bases remaining between them. Germline V gene lookup returns CDR1 SEHNR and CDR2 FQNEAQ (reference sequence). The CDR3 runs to 16 residues. The CDR3 DNA sequence: TGTGCCAGCAGCCACCCCGGGATGGTGCGGGTACATGAGCAGTTCTTC. Translating it yields CASSHPGMVRVHEQFF.

A note on this clonotype: A read error may be the cause here, since a much bigger clone is one base away. The chain uses TRBV14 and TRBJ2-2; no clear D. Per germline, CDR1 SGHDN and CDR2 FVKESK. The CDR3 is 14 amino acids. DNA of the CDR3: TGTACCAGCAGCCAATTTTTGTCCACCGGGGAGCTGTTTTTT. The encoded protein is CTSSQFLSTGELFF.

This clonotype is labeled as large. The genes are TRBV9 and TRBJ2-1, with TRBD2 identical over 8 bases. The CDR3 is made up of 16 amino acids. CDR1 is SGDLS, CDR2 YYNGEE, per germline. Trimming cost V 3 bases and J 0 bases; bases outside gene matches: 5. This CDR3 reads CASSGTSGPSYNEQFF. For the CDR3, the DNA is TGTGCCAGCAGCGGAACTAGCGGACCCTCCTACAATGAGCAGTTCTTC.